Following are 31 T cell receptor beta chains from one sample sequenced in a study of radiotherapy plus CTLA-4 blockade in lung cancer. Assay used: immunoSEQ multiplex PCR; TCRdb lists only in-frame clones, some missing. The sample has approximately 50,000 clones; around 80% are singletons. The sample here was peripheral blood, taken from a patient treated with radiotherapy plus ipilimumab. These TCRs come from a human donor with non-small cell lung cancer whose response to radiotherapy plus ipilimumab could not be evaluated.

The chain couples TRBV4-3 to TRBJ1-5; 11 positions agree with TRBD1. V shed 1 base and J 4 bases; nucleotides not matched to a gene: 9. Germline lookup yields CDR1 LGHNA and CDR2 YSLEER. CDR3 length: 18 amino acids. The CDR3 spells CASSQGPGQGGGNQPQHF. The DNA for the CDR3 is TGCGCCAGCAGCCAAGGTCCGGGACAGGGGGGGGGAAATCAGCCCCAGCATTTT.

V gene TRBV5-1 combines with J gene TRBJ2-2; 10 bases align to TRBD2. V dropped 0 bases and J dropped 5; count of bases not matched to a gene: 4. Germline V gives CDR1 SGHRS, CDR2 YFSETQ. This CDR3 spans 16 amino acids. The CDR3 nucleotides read TGCGCCAGCAGCTTGGTCAGCGGGAGGGCGACCGGGGAGCTGTTTTTT. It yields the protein CASSLVSGRATGELFF.

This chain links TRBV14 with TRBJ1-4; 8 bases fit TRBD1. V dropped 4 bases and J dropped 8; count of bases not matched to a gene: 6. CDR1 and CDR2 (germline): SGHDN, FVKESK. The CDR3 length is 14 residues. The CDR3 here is CASSLRTGREKLFF. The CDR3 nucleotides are TGTGCCAGCAGCCTCCGGACAGGGCGCGAAAAACTGTTTTTT.

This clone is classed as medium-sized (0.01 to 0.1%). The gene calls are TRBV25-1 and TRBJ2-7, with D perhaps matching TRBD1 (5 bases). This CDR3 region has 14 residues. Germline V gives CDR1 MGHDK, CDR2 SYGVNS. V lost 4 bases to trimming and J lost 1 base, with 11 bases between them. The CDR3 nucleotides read TGTGCCAGCAGTGCACCGCAGGGTTCCTACGAGCAGTACTTC. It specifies CASSAPQGSYEQYF.

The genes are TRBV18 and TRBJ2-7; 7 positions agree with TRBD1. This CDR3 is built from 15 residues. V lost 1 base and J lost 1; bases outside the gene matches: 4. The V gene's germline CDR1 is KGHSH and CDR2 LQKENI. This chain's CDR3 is CASSPQTGPSYEQYF. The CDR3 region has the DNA TGTGCCAGCTCACCACAGACAGGGCCGTCCTACGAGCAGTACTTC.

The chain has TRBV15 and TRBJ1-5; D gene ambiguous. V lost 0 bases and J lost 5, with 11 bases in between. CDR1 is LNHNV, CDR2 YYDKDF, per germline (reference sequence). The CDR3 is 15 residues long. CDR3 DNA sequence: TGTGCCACCAGCAGAGATGACGTCCGGGATCAGCCCCAGCATTTT. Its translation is CATSRDDVRDQPQHF.

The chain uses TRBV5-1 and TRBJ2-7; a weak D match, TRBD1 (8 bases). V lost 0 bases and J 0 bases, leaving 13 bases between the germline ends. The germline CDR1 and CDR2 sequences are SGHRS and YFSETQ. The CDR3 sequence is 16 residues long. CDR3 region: CASSLGEGTGSYEQYF. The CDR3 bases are TGCGCCAGCAGCTTGGGGGAGGGGACAGGCTCCTACGAGCAGTACTTC.

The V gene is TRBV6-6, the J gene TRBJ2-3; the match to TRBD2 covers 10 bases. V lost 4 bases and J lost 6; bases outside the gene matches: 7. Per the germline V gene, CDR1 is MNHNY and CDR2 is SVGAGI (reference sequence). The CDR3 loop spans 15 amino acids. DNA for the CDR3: TGTGCCAGCAGTTCACAGGGGGGACTAGCGGATACGCAGTATTTT. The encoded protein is CASSSQGGLADTQYF.

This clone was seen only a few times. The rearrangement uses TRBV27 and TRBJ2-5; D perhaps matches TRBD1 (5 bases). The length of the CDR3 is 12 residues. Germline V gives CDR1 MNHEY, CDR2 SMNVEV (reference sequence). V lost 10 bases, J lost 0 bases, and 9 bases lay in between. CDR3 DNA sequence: TGTGCCACCAAGACAGACCAAGAGACCCAGTACTTC. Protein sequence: CATKTDQETQYF.

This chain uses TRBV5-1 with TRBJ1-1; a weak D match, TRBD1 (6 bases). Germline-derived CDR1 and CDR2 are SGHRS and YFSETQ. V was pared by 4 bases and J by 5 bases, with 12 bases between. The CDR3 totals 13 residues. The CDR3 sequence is CASSQQGGTEAFF. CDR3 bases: TGCGCCAGCAGCCAACAAGGGGGAACTGAAGCTTTCTTT.

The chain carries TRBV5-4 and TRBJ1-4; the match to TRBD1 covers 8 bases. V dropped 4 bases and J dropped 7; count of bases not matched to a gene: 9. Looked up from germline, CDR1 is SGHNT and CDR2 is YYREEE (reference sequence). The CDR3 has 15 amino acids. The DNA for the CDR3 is TGTGCCAGCAGCCCAGGGGGACAGGTTGCTGAAAAACTGTTTTTT. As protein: CASSPGGQVAEKLFF.

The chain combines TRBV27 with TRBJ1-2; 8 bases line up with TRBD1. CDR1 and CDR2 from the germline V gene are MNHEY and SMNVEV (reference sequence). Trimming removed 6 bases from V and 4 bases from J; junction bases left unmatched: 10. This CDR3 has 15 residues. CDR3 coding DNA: TGTGCCAGCAGCCGTAGGGCAGGGGGCGCCTATGGCTACACCTTC. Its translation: CASSRRAGGAYGYTF.

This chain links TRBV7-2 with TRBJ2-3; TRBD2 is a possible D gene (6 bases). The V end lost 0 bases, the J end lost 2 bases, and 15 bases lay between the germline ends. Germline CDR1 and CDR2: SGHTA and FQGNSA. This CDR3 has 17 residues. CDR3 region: CASSLAWRVGNTDTQYF. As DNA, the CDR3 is TGTGCCAGCAGCTTAGCGTGGAGGGTGGGGAACACAGATACGCAGTATTTT.

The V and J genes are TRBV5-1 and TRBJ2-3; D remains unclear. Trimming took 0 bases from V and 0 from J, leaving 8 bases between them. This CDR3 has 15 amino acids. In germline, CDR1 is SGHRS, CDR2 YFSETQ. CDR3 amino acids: CASSLAMASTDTQYF. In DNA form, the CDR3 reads TGCGCCAGCAGCTTGGCCATGGCTAGCACAGATACGCAGTATTTT.

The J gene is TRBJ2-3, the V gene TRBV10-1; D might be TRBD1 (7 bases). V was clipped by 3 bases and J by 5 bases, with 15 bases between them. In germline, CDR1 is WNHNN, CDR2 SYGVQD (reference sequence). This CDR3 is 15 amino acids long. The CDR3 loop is CASSDNRGGKDTQYF. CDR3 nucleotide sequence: TGCGCCAGCAGTGATAACAGGGGAGGAAAAGATACGCAGTATTTT.

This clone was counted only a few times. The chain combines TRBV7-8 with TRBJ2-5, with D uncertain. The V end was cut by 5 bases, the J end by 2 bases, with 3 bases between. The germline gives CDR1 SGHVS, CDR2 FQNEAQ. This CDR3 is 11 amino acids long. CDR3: CASSLQETQYF. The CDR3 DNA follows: TGTGCCAGCAGCCTTCAAGAGACCCAGTACTTC.

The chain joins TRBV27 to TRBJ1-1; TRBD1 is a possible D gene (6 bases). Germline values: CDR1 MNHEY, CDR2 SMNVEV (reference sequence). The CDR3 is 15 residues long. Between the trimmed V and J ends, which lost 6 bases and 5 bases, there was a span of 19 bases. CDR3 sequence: CASSPTGVLVTEAFF. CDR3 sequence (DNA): TGTGCCAGCAGCCCGACAGGTGTACTAGTTACTGAAGCTTTCTTT.

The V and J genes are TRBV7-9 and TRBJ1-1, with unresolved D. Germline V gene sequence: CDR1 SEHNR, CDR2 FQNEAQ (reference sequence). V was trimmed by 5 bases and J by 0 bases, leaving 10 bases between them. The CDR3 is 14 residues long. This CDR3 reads CASSPRGMNTEAFF. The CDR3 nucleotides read TGTGCCAGCAGCCCTCGAGGGATGAACACTGAAGCTTTCTTT. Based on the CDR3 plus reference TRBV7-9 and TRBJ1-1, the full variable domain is DTGVSQNPRHKITKRGQNVTFRCDPISEHNRLYWYRQTLGQGPEFLTYFQNEAQLEKSRLLSDRFSAERPKGSFSTLEIQRTEQGDSAMYLCASSPRGMNTEAFFGQGTRLTVV.

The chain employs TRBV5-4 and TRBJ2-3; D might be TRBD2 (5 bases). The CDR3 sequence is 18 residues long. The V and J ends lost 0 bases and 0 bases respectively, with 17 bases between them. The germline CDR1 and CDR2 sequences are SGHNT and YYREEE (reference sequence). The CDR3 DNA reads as TGTGCCAGCAGCTTGGGACTACAGACCGTCCTTAGCACAGATACGCAGTATTTT. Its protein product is CASSLGLQTVLSTDTQYF.

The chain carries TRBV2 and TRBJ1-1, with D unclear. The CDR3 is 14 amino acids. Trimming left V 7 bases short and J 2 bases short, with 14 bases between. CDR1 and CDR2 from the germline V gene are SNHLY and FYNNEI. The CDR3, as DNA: TGTGCCAGCATTCGGTTAGCGTCTAACACTGAAGCTTTCTTT. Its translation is CASIRLASNTEAFF.

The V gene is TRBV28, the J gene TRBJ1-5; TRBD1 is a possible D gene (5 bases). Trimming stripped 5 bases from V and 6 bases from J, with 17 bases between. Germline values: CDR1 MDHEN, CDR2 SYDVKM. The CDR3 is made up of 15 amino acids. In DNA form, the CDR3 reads TGTGCCAGCAGTCCGGGCCTAGGGGTCTCTCAGCCCCAGCATTTT. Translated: CASSPGLGVSQPQHF.

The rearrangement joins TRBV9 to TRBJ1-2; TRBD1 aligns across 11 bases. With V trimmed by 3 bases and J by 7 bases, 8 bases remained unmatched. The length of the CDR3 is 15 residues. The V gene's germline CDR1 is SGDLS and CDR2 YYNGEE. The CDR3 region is CASSAVGTGGPGYTF. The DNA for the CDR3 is TGTGCCAGCAGCGCCGTCGGGACAGGGGGGCCTGGCTACACCTTC.

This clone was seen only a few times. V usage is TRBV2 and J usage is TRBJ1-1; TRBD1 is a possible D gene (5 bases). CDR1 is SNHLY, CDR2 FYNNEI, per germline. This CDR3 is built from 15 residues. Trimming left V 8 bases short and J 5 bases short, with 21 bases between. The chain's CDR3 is CASHSGYSGVTEAFF. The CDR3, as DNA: TGTGCCAGCCATTCCGGGTACTCGGGGGTTACTGAAGCTTTCTTT.

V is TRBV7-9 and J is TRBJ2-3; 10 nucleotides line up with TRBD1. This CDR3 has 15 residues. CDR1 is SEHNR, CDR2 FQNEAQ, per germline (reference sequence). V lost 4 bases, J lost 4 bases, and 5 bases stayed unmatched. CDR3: CASSSPGQGPDTQYF. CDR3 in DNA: TGTGCCAGCAGCTCCCCGGGACAGGGGCCAGATACGCAGTATTTT.

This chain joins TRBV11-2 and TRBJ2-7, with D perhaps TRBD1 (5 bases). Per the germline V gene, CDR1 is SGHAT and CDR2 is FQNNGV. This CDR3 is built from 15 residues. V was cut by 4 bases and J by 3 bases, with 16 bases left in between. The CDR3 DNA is TGTGCCAGCAGCTCCGTGGGGCGGCGGAACTACGAGCAGTACTTC. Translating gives CASSSVGRRNYEQYF.

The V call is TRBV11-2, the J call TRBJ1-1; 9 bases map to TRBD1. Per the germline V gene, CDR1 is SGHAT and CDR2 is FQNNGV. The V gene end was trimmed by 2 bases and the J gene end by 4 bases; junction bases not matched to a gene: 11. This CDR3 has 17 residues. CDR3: CASSLSRQDRGSTEAFF. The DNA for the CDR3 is TGTGCCAGCAGCTTATCTCGTCAAGACAGGGGGAGCACTGAAGCTTTCTTT.

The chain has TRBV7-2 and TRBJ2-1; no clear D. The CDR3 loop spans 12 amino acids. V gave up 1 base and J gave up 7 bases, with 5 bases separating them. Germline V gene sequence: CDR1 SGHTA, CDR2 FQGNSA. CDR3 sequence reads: CASSLDQNEQFF. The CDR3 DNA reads TGTGCCAGCAGCTTAGACCAGAATGAGCAGTTCTTC.

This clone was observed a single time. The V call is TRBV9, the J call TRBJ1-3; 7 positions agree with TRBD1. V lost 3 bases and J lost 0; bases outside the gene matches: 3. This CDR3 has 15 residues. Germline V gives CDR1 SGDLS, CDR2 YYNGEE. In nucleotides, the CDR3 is TGTGCCAGCAGCGCTGGGGACAGCTCTGGAAACACCATATATTTT. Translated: CASSAGDSSGNTIYF.

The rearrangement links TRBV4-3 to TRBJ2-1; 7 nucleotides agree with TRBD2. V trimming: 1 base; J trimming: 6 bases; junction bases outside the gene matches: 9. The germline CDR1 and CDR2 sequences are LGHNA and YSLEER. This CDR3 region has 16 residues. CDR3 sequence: CASSQVYGGGSNEQFF. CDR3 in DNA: TGCGCCAGCAGCCAAGTTTACGGCGGGGGATCCAATGAGCAGTTCTTC.

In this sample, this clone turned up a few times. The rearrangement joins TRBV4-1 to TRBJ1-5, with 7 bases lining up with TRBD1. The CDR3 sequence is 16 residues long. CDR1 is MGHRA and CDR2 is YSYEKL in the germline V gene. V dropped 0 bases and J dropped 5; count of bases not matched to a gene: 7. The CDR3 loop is CASSQDPRGVYQPQHF. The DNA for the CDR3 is TGCGCCAGCAGCCAAGATCCCAGGGGGGTGTATCAGCCCCAGCATTTT.

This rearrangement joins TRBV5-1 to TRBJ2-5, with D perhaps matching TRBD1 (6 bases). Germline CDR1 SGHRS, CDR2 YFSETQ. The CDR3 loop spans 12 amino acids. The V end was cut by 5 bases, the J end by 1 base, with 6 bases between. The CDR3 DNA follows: TGCGCCAGCAGGACAGGCCAAGAGACCCAGTACTTC. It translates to CASRTGQETQYF.